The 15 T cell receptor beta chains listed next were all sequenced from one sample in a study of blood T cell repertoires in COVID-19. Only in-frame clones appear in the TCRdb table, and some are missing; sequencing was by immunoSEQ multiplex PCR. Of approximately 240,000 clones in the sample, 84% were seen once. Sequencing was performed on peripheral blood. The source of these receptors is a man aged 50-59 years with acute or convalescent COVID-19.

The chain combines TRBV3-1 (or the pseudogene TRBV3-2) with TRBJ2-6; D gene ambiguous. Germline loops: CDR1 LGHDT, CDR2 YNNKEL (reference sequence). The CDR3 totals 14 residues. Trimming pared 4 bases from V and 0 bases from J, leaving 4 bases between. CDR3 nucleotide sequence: TGTGCCAGCAGCCTTAGCTCTGGGGCCAACGTCCTGACTTTC. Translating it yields CASSLSSGANVLTF.

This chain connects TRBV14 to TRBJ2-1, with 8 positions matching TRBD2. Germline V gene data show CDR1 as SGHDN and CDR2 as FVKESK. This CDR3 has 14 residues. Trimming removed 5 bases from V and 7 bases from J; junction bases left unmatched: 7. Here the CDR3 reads CASSSSGRANEQFF. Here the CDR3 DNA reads TGTGCCAGCAGCTCCAGCGGGAGAGCAAATGAGCAGTTCTTC. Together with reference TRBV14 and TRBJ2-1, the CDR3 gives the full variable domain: EAGVTQFPSHSVIEKGQTVTLRCDPISGHDNLYWYRRVMGKEIKFLLHFVKESKQDESGMPNNRFLAERTGGTYSTLKVQPAELEDSGVYFCASSSSGRANEQFFGPGTRLTVL.

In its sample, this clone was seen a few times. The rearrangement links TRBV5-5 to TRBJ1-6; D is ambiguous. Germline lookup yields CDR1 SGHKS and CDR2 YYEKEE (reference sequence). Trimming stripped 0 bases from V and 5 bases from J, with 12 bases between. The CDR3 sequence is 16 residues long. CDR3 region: CASSLAFGVNNSPLHF. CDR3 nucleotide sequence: TGTGCCAGCAGCTTGGCCTTCGGGGTAAATAATTCACCCCTCCACTTT.

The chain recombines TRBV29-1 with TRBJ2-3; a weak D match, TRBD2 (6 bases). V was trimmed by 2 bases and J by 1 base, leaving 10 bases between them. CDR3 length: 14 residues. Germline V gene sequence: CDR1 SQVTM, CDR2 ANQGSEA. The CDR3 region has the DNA TGCAGCGTTGAATTAAGGAGGGGCACAGATACGCAGTATTTT. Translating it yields CSVELRRGTDTQYF.

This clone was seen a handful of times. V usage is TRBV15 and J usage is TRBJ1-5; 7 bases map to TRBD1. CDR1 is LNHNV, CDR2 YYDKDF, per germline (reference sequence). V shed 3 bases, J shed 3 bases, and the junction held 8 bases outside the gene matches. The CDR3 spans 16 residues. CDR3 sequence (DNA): TGTGCCACCAGCAGGCCTGGGGGACAGCTCAATCAGCCCCAGCATTTT. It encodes CATSRPGGQLNQPQHF.

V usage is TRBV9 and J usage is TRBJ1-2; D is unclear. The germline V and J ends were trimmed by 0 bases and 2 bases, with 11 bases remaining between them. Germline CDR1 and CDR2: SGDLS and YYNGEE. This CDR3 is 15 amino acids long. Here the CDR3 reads CASSVESGRNYGYTF. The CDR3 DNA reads TGTGCCAGCAGCGTAGAGTCAGGTCGGAACTATGGCTACACCTTC.

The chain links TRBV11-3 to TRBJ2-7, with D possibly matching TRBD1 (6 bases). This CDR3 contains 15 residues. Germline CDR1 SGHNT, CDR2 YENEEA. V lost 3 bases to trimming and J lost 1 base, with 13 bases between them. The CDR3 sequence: CASSLAGTLSYEQYF. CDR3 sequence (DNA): TGTGCCAGCAGCTTGGCCGGGACACTTTCCTACGAGCAGTACTTC.

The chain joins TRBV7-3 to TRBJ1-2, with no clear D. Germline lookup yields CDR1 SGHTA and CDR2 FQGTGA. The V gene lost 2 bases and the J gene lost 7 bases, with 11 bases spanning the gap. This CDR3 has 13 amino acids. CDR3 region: CASSLGSGSGYTF. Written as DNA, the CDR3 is TGTGCCAGCAGCTTAGGGTCTGGGAGTGGCTACACCTTC.

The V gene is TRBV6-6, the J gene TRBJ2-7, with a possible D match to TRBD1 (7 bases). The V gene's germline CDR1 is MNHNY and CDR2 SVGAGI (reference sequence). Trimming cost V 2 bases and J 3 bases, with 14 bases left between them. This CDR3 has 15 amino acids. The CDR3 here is CASSYDREAIYEQYF. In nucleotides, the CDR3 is TGTGCCAGCAGTTACGACAGGGAGGCCATCTACGAGCAGTACTTC.

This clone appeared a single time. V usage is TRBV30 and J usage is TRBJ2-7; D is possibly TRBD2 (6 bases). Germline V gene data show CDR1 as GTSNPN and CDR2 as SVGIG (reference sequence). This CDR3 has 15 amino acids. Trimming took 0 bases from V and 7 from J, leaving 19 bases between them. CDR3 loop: CAWSVRGGTHLEQYF. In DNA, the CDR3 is TGTGCCTGGAGTGTACGTGGGGGGACCCACTTGGAGCAGTACTTC.

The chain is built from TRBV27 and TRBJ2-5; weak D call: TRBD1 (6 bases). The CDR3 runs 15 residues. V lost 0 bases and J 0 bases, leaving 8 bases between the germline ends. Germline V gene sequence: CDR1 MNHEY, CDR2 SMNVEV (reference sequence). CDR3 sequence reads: CASSLSRDNQETQYF. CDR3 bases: TGTGCCAGCAGTTTATCGAGGGACAACCAAGAGACCCAGTACTTC.

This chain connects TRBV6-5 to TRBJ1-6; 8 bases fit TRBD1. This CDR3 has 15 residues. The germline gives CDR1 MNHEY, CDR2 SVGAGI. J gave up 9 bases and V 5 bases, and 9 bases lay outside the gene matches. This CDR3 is CASSTTDRGSSPLHF. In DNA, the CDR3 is TGTGCCAGCAGTACGACCGACAGGGGTAGTTCACCCCTCCACTTT.

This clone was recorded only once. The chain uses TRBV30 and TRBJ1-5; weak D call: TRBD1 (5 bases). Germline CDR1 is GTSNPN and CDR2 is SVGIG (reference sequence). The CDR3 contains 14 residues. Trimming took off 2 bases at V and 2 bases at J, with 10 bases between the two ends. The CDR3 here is CAWSKGLGNQPQHF. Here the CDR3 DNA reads TGTGCCTGGAGTAAGGGACTCGGCAATCAGCCCCAGCATTTT.

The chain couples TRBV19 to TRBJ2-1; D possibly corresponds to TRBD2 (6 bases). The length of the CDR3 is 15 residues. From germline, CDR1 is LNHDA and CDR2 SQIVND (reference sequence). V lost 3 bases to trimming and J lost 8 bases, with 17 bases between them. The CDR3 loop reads CASSIGAGSTHEQFF. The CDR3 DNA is TGTGCCAGTAGTATCGGGGCGGGGTCCACACATGAGCAGTTCTTC.

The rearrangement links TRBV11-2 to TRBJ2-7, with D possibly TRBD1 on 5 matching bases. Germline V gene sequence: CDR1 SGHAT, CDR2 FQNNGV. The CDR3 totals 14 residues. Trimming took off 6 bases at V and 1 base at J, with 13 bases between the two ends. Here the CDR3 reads CASRSGFSSYEQYF. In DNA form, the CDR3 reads TGTGCCAGCAGATCAGGGTTTAGTTCCTACGAGCAGTACTTC.